The 2 T cell receptor beta chains reported below all come from one sample, sequenced in a study of siplizumab effects on memory and regulatory T cells. TCRdb keeps only in-frame clones here, not all; method: immunoSEQ multiplex PCR. The repertoire holds more than 85,000 clones, 91% seen once, with approximately 2.7% in the top ten. Sequencing input: CD4+ T cells sorted from blood. The origin of the receptors is a human donor in good health. Some clones in this sample may be carry-over from other donors' samples.

The chain uses TRBV2 and TRBJ1-2; D gene ambiguous. V was pared by 7 bases and J by 2 bases, with 14 bases between. Germline values: CDR1 SNHLY, CDR2 FYNNEI. CDR3 length equals 14 residues. CDR3 sequence reads: CASKWLGVNYGYTF. The DNA for the CDR3 is TGTGCCAGCAAGTGGCTGGGCGTCAACTATGGCTACACCTTC.

V gene TRBV2 combines with J gene TRBJ1-2; TRBD1 aligns across 8 bases. J gave up 2 bases and V 6 bases, and 5 bases lay outside the gene matches. The CDR3 covers 14 residues. Germline CDR1 reads SNHLY; CDR2 reads FYNNEI. DNA for the CDR3: TGTGCCAGCAGAGAGAGACAGGGGAACTATGGCTACACCTTC. It translates to CASRERQGNYGYTF.